This is a list of T cell receptor beta chains from one sample in a study of blood T cell repertoires in COVID-19. Sequencing used immunoSEQ multiplex PCR; TCRdb keeps in-frame clones, though not all of them. This sample has over 130,000 clones; nearly 85% occur once, and the top ten carry roughly 4.3%. Sequenced: PBMCs or T cells enriched from blood (not recorded which). The receptors were sampled from a middle-aged man in a cohort exposed to, infected with or recovered from COVID-19 (not recorded which). Each CDR3 is given with its conserved first and last residue. D genes are given only for firm matches. Clone size, where shown, is once, few, many, or a class for clones that have expanded.

>TRBV10-3|TRBJ1-5|NA|TRBD1
TGTGCCATCAGTGATAGACAGGGGGCCGGTCAGCCCCAGCATTTT
CAISDRQGAGQPQHF
>TRBV5-1|TRBJ2-5|NA|NA
TGCGCCAGCAGGACGGGGTTACAAGAGACCCAGTACTTC
CASRTGLQETQYF
>TRBV7-9|TRBJ1-5|NA|NA
TGTGCCAGCAGCTTAGGATTCAGTAGCAATCAGCCCCAGCATTTT
CASSLGFSSNQPQHF
>TRBV5-4|TRBJ2-7|NA|NA
TGTGCCAGCAGCTGGAGGGACGGCTACGAGCAGTACTTC
CASSWRDGYEQYF
>TRBV27|TRBJ1-2|NA|NA
TGTGCCAGCAGTTTCGGCAGGGCCTATGGCTACACCTTC
CASSFGRAYGYTF
>TRBV29-1|TRBJ1-1|few|TRBD1
TGCAGCTCCACAGGGGTTCCATCCAATCCGAACACTGAAGCTTTCTTT
CSSTGVPSNPNTEAFF
>TRBV5-1|TRBJ2-1|NA|TRBD2
TGCGCCAGCAGCCTGAGCGGGGGGGCTTACAATGAGCAGTTCTTC
CASSLSGGAYNEQFF
>TRBV10-3|TRBJ2-1|NA|NA
TGTGCCATCAGTGGCGGGTTTAGGAATGAGCAGTTCTTC
CAISGGFRNEQFF
>TRBV5-6|TRBJ1-1|NA|NA
TGTGCCAGCAGCTGGGGCCTGAACACTGAAGCTTTCTTT
CASSWGLNTEAFF
>TRBV27|TRBJ1-2|NA|NA
TGTGCCAGCAGTTTTGGGGCGGGAAACTATGGCTACACCTTC
CASSFGAGNYGYTF
>TRBV5-1|TRBJ2-1|NA|TRBD1
TGCGCCAGCAGCTTTGGACAGGGGGCAGGCAATGAGCAGTTCTTC
CASSFGQGAGNEQFF
>TRBV24-1|TRBJ1-1|NA|NA
TGTGCCACCAGTGATTCGCAGGGCGCTGAAGCTTTCTTT
CATSDSQGAEAFF
>TRBV7-2|TRBJ1-2|NA|NA
TGTGCCAGCAGCCTGGGAGAGGGGGATGGCTACACCTTC
CASSLGEGDGYTF
>TRBV3-1/TRBV3-2|TRBJ2-7|many|TRBD2
TGTGCCAGCAGCCAACCGGGGGGGTACGAGCAGTACTTC
CASSQPGGYEQYF
>TRBV9|TRBJ1-3|few|NA
TGTGCCAGCAGCGTCCTAAGCTCTGGAAACACCATATATTTT
CASSVLSSGNTIYF
>TRBV6-1|TRBJ2-7|NA|NA
TGTGCCAGCAGTGAATGGGGGGGGCGGACCTACGAGCAGTACTTC
CASSEWGGRTYEQYF
>TRBV6-5|TRBJ2-1|NA|TRBD2
TGTGCCAGCAGTCCCATAGCGGGGGGGAACAATGAGCAGTTCTTC
CASSPIAGGNNEQFF
>TRBV5-1|TRBJ2-7|NA|TRBD1
TGCGCCAGCAGCTCTGGACAGGGAAGGAACGAGCAGTACTTC
CASSSGQGRNEQYF
>TRBV29-1|TRBJ1-1|NA|TRBD1
TGCAGCGCCCAAACAGGGGCGGTAAGAAACACTGAAGCTTTCTTT
CSAQTGAVRNTEAFF
>TRBV6-5|TRBJ2-5|NA|TRBD1
TGTGCCAGCACCAGGGGGTCGACAGAAGAGACCCAGTACTTC
CASTRGSTEETQYF
>TRBV2|TRBJ2-7|NA|TRBD2
TGTGCCAGCAGTGGGCGGGGGGCTGCGTTGAGCTACGAGCAGTACTTC
CASSGRGAALSYEQYF
>TRBV28|TRBJ1-2|once|NA
TGTGCAGCGGGGGCTGCCTATGGCTACACCTTC
CAAGAAYGYTF
>TRBV11-2|TRBJ2-1|NA|TRBD1
TGTGCCAGCAGCATCGACAGGGGGTCCTACAATGAGCAGTTCTTC
CASSIDRGSYNEQFF
>TRBV13|TRBJ1-3|NA|NA
TGTGCCAGCAGCTTAGGCCTGGTCCGAGACACCATATATTTT
CASSLGLVRDTIYF
>TRBV5-1|TRBJ2-7|NA|NA
TGCGCCAGCAGCCCTGGCAGGGCAGTGCCCTACGAGCAGTACTTC
CASSPGRAVPYEQYF
>TRBV5-6|TRBJ2-2|NA|TRBD2
TGTGCCAGCAGCTTGGCCTTACTAGCGGAGAACACCGGGGAGCTGTTTTTT
CASSLALLAENTGELFF
>TRBV14|TRBJ2-1|NA|NA
TGTGCCAGCAGCCCCACGCCGACTAGGACGGGATACAATGAGCAGTTCTTC
CASSPTPTRTGYNEQFF
>TRBV19|TRBJ2-1|NA|TRBD2
TGTGCCTCCGGACTAGCGGGTATCTCCTACAATGAGCAGTTCTTC
CASGLAGISYNEQFF
>TRBV2|TRBJ2-6|NA|NA
TGTGCCAGCAGTGAAGGGAGCAGCGGGGCCAACGTCCTGACTTTC
CASSEGSSGANVLTF
>TRBV11-2|TRBJ1-1|NA|NA
TGTGCCAGCAGCTTAGTGGGCAGGGGAGCTTTCTTT
CASSLVGRGAFF
>TRBV28|TRBJ2-5|NA|NA
TGTGCCAGCAGTTCCTCCCAGGGGATAGAGACCCAGTACTTC
CASSSSQGIETQYF
>TRBV12-3/TRBV12-4|TRBJ2-3|once|NA
TGTGCCAGCAGTTTTTTAATTAGAACGCAGTATTTT
CASSFLIRTQYF
>TRBV15|TRBJ1-3|NA|NA
TGTGCCACCAGCAAAGGTCAGGGTGCGGGAAACACCATATATTTT
CATSKGQGAGNTIYF
>TRBV29-1|TRBJ1-2|NA|TRBD1
TGCAGCGCCGAGGGACAGGCCCCCTATGGCTACACCTTC
CSAEGQAPYGYTF
>TRBV3-1/TRBV3-2|TRBJ2-3|once|TRBD2
TGTGCCAGCAGCTCAAGCGGGAGAAGCACAGATACGCAGTATTTT
CASSSSGRSTDTQYF
>TRBV19|TRBJ1-1|NA|NA
TGTGCCAGTAAGCTTTCAGGGCCTAACACTGAAGCTTTCTTT
CASKLSGPNTEAFF
>TRBV5-1|TRBJ2-5|NA|TRBD2
TGCGCCAGCAGCTTGGCTCTAGCGGGGGACGAGACCCAGTACTTC
CASSLALAGDETQYF
>TRBV14|TRBJ1-1|NA|NA
TGTGCCAGCACCCCCCCGTGTACTGAAGCTTTCTTT
CASTPPCTEAFF
>TRBV9|TRBJ2-5|NA|TRBD2
TGTGCCAGCAGCATGACTAGCGGGAGGAGGCAAGAGACCCAGTACTTC
CASSMTSGRRQETQYF
>TRBV29-1|TRBJ2-7|NA|NA
TGCAGCGTTGAATTCGGGTTCCCCTACGAGCAGTACTTC
CSVEFGFPYEQYF
>TRBV6-5|TRBJ1-5|NA|TRBD1
TGTGCCACCCTCGACAGGGACAATCAGCCCCAGCATTTT
CATLDRDNQPQHF
>TRBV7-6|TRBJ1-6|NA|NA
TGTGCCAGCAGCGGACCCGGGGGTTTAATCTCACCCCTCCACTTT
CASSGPGGLISPLHF
>TRBV7-2|TRBJ2-7|NA|NA
TGTGCCAGCAGCTCACTGGACAGACCCTACGAGCAGTACTTC
CASSSLDRPYEQYF
>TRBV5-1|TRBJ2-7|NA|TRBD2
TGCGCCAGCAGCTACGGGGGGGCAAACTACGAGCAGTACTTC
CASSYGGANYEQYF
>TRBV10-2|TRBJ2-7|medium-sized|TRBD2
TGCGCCAGCACGGGAGCGGGGGTGGACGAGCAGTACTTC
CASTGAGVDEQYF
>TRBV6-5|TRBJ2-1|NA|NA
TGTGCCAGCAGTTACGGGGCCTTGAATGAGCAGTTCTTC
CASSYGALNEQFF
>TRBV20-1|TRBJ2-3|NA|NA
TGCAGTGCTAGTGGAGGCACAGATACGCAGTATTTT
CSASGGTDTQYF
>TRBV19|TRBJ2-3|NA|NA
TGTGCCAGTAGCCGGGGGAGTAGCACAGATACGCAGTATTTT
CASSRGSSTDTQYF
>TRBV3-1/TRBV3-2|TRBJ1-2|NA|TRBD1
TGTGCCAGCAGCCAAGAATATCCAGGGGGTGGCTACACCTTC
CASSQEYPGGGYTF
>TRBV9|TRBJ1-2|NA|NA
TGTGCCAGCAGCGTAGAGCCAGGCTACCCCTACACCTTC
CASSVEPGYPYTF
>TRBV6-4|TRBJ2-2|NA|TRBD1
TGTGCCAGCAGTGACAGCAACAGGGGGAAGAACACCGGGGAGCTGTTTTTT
CASSDSNRGKNTGELFF
>TRBV27|TRBJ1-2|NA|TRBD1
TGTGCCAGCATGAACAGGGGAGCGAACTATGGCTACACCTTC
CASMNRGANYGYTF